Presented here are 20 T cell receptor beta chains from one specimen sequenced in a study of CD8+CD57+ T cells in acquired aplastic anemia. Profiling that covered TCR beta VDJ and CDR3 relied on genomic DNA as its template. TCRdb called the reads again in MiXCR, with one record for every CDR3 protein. The sample carries about 400,000 distinct CDR3 sequences, 65% to 80% recorded once. Sequences were obtained from sorted CD4+, CD8+, or CD8+CD57+ T cells (not recorded which) from PBMCs. The receptors here all came from a human donor in good health, serving as a control.

This clonotype came up many times. This chain links TRBV19 with TRBJ2-2; perhaps TRBD2 as D (6 bases). This CDR3 has 16 amino acids. Trimming removed 0 bases from V and 6 bases from J, with 14 bases in between. Germline values: CDR1 LNHDA, CDR2 SQIVND (reference sequence). DNA for the CDR3: TGTGCCAGTAGTATAGAGCACCCCGGGGGATCCGGGGAGCTGTTTTTT. Translation: CASSIEHPGGSGELFF.

A note on this clonotype: At one end the junction does not follow the germline gene, possibly because of a read error. V usage is TRBV5-1 and J usage is TRBJ2-1, with D maybe TRBD1 (5 bases). Looked up from germline, CDR1 is SGHRS and CDR2 is YFSETQ. The CDR3 has 14 amino acids. DNA for the CDR3: TGTGCCAGCAGCTTACACAGGTCCTATAATGAGCAGTTCTTC. Its translation is CASSLHRSYNEQFF.

The rearrangement uses TRBV7-2 and TRBJ1-2, with 8 bases lining up with TRBD1. CDR1 and CDR2 (germline): SGHTA, FQGNSA. The ends lost 5 bases at V and 5 bases at J; junction bases unmatched: 10. The CDR3 runs 15 residues. For the CDR3, the DNA is TGTGCCAGCAGCCTAGGACAGGGCGGGACTTATGGCTACACCTTC. Translated: CASSLGQGGTYGYTF.

This clonotype was detected ten times or more. CDR3 loop: CASSLAGSDTQYF. The CDR3 coding sequence is TGTGCCAGCAGCTTAGCGGGTTCAGATACGCAGTATTTT. This chain uses TRBV7-2 with TRBJ2-3; no clear D gene. V dropped 0 bases and J dropped 4 bases, with 5 bases sitting between them. Germline V gene sequence: CDR1 SGHTA, CDR2 FQGNSA. The CDR3 spans 13 residues.

Concerning this clonotype itself: At one of its ends the junction is not consistent with the germline gene, which may arise from a read error. The chain has TRBV6-5 and TRBJ1-1; no firm D call. The V gene's germline CDR1 is MNHEY and CDR2 SVGAGI. The CDR3 loop spans 8 amino acids. The CDR3 reads CASSARDF. Here the CDR3 DNA reads TGTGCCAGCAGTGCCCGAGACTTT.

The rearrangement links TRBV15 to TRBJ2-1; TRBD2 is a possible D gene (6 bases). There are 15 residues in the CDR3. Trimming cost V 1 base and J 2 bases, with 9 bases left between them. Germline loops: CDR1 LNHNV, CDR2 YYDKDF (reference sequence). This chain's CDR3 is CATSRASGAYNEQFF. Here the CDR3 DNA reads TGTGCCACCAGCAGAGCTTCGGGGGCCTACAATGAGCAGTTCTTC.

This clonotype came up many times. The chain uses TRBV6-5 and TRBJ1-1, with TRBD1 identical over 8 bases. Germline loops: CDR1 MNHEY, CDR2 SVGAGI. The V and J ends lost 3 bases and 2 bases, in that order; junction bases with no gene match: 5. This CDR3 contains 15 residues. CDR3 residues: CASSYAGQENTEAFF. For the CDR3, the DNA is TGTGCCAGCAGTTATGCGGGACAGGAAAACACTGAAGCTTTCTTT.

V and J are TRBV20-1 and TRBJ2-1, with 7 nucleotides matching TRBD1. This CDR3 comprises 11 residues. Trimming at V came to 7 bases and at J to 5 bases, leaving 2 bases not matched to a gene. The germline gives CDR1 DFQATT, CDR2 SNEGSKA (reference sequence). The CDR3 bases are TGCAGTGGAGGGGGCCACAATGAGCAGTTCTTC. Translating gives CSGGGHNEQFF.

V gene TRBV19 combines with J gene TRBJ1-3, with D unclear. The ends were cut back, 3 bases at V and 1 base at J, with 10 bases in the middle. CDR1 LNHDA and CDR2 SQIVND come from the germline V gene (reference sequence). The CDR3 contains 15 residues. The chain's CDR3 is CASSIAAMSGNTIYF. The DNA for the CDR3 is TGTGCCAGTAGTATTGCCGCGATGTCTGGAAACACCATATATTTT.

The chain combines TRBV7-2 with TRBJ2-7; a weak D match, TRBD1 (6 bases). Trimming pared 5 bases from V and 13 bases from J, leaving 21 bases between. The germline V gene has CDR1 SGHTA and CDR2 FQGNSA. This CDR3 spans 13 amino acids. The CDR3 DNA reads as TGTGCCAGCAGCCTAGACAGGCGGACCCCCCACTACTTC. This codes for CASSLDRRTPHYF.

Details on this clonotype: Since no conserved phenylalanine or tryptophan closes the CDR3, a read error is the likely cause. Because the CDR3's place on the DNA is in doubt, the DNA is left out and the CDR3 is given as listed by TCRdb. V gene TRBV7-8 combines with J gene TRBJ2-5; TRBD1 was called by the table and not checked on the DNA. The CDR3 numbers 13 amino acids, ends counted. Germline CDR1 and CDR2: SGHVS and FQNEAQ. The CDR3 spells CASSRDGQEAQHY.

To note about this clonotype: Sequence at one end of the junction differs from germline and may be a read error. This chain connects TRBV2 to TRBJ2-5; D possibly matches TRBD1 or TRBD2 (5 bases each). Germline V gene sequence: CDR1 SNHLY, CDR2 FYNNEI. This CDR3 is 14 amino acids long. The CDR3 loop is CASRRGVRDQPQHF. The CDR3 coding sequence is TGTGCCAGCAGGCGAGGGGTTAGGGACCAGCCCCAGCACTTT.

DNA for the CDR3: TGTGCCACCAGCAGCTTCGGCGGGACCTCCGAAGGCTCCTACGAGCAGTACTTC. As protein: CATSSFGGTSEGSYEQYF. This chain uses TRBV15 with TRBJ2-7, with D maybe TRBD2 (6 bases). V was cut by 3 bases and J by 0 bases, with 21 bases left in between. The CDR3 sequence is 18 residues long. Germline CDR1 reads LNHNV; CDR2 reads YYDKDF (reference sequence).

About this clonotype itself: Germline and junction disagree at one end, which may indicate a read error. The J gene is TRBJ1-1, the V gene TRBV2; D is uncertain. The V gene's germline CDR1 is SNHLY and CDR2 FYNNEI. The length of the CDR3 is 13 residues. The CDR3 sequence: CSARDPENTEAFF. CDR3 DNA: TGCAGCGCCAGAGATCCAGAGAACACTGAAGCTTTCTTT.

A word on this clonotype: An end of the junction does not agree with germline; a read error may underlie this. This rearrangement joins TRBV5-1 to TRBJ1-6, with D unresolved. This CDR3 has 17 residues. Germline V lookup: CDR1 SGHRS, CDR2 YFSETQ. CDR3 bases: TGCGCCAGCAGCACTTTGACGGGCGTAACCTATAATTCACCCCCCCACTTT. It encodes CASSTLTGVTYNSPPHF.

The sample holds many counts of this clonotype. The chain carries TRBV6-5 and TRBJ2-3; TRBD2 aligns across 9 bases. Germline-derived CDR1 and CDR2 are MNHEY and SVGAGI. CDR3 length: 15 residues. Trimming at V came to 4 bases and at J to 1 base, leaving 3 bases not matched to a gene. The CDR3 sequence is CASSLERGGTDTQYF. The DNA of the CDR3 is TGTGCCAGCAGTTTGGAGCGGGGGGGCACAGATACGCAGTATTTT.

The genes are TRBV7-2 and TRBJ2-2, with D perhaps matching TRBD1 (5 bases). Between the trimmed V and J ends, which lost 3 bases and 3 bases, there was a span of 11 bases. Per the germline V gene, CDR1 is SGHTA and CDR2 is FQGNSA. The CDR3 loop spans 15 amino acids. CDR3: CASSLAGRDTGELFF. CDR3 sequence (DNA): TGTGCCAGCAGCTTGGCCGGCAGGGACACCGGGGAGCTGTTTTTT.

The CDR3 loop is CASSLDSTADSNTF. DNA for the CDR3: TGTGCCAGCAGCCTAGACAGTACAGCCGATAGCAACACCTTC. V and J are TRBV14 and TRBJ1-2; D perhaps matches TRBD1 (5 bases). Between the trimmed V and J ends, which lost 4 bases and 12 bases, there was a span of 21 bases. Germline V lookup: CDR1 SGHDN, CDR2 FVKESK. This CDR3 is 14 amino acids long.

This CDR3 is CARFKPYYYGYTF. DNA for the CDR3: TGTGCCAGGTTTAAACCGTATTACTATGGCTACACCTTC. The chain has TRBV2 and TRBJ1-2; the D is unclear. Trimming took off 9 bases at V and 3 bases at J, with 14 bases between the two ends. This CDR3 region has 13 residues. CDR1 is SNHLY, CDR2 FYNNEI, per germline.

This clonotype appeared a few times. V and J are TRBV24-1 and TRBJ2-1; D is possibly TRBD1 (5 bases). Trimming left V 3 bases short and J 3 bases short, with 11 bases between. The CDR3 runs to 15 residues. CDR1 is KGHDR and CDR2 is SFDVKD in the germline V gene. CDR3 sequence: CATSDVDNYYNEQFF. The CDR3 bases are TGTGCCACCAGTGATGTGGACAATTACTACAATGAGCAGTTCTTC.